This T cell receptor (beta chain) comes out of a study of blood T cells in healthy people across ages. Then a second PCR, running about 7 to 11 cycles, was carried out with a sample-barcoded 5' primer and a J-beta primer mix. TCRdb redid the calling of the 5' RACE reads with MiXCR, one entry per CDR3 protein. The data show more than 1,000,000 distinct CDR3 sequences, less than 25% seen once. The CDR3 loop spans 14 amino acids. Germline values: CDR1 SQVTM, CDR2 ANQGSEA. These data were likewise used in another study, on T cells of mothers and their children. From that paper: Related mother-child pairs showed slightly, non-significantly higher overlap than unrelated pairs.

Sequencing used blood. The sequence was collected from a girl aged 2-9 years in good health. V gene TRBV29-1 combines with J gene TRBJ2-5, with TRBD2 identical over 10 bases. The end of the DNA fits TRBJ2-1 better, so the J call may be wrong. The chain's CDR3 is CSVGLAGEANEQFF. CDR3 in DNA: TGCAGCGTTGGCCTAGCGGGAGAAGCCAATGAGCAGTTCTTC.